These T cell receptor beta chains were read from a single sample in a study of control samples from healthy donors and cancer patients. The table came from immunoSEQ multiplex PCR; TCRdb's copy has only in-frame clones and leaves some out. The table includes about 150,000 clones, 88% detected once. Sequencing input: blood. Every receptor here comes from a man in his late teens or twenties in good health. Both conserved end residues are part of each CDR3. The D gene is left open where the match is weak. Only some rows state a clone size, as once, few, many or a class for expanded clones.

CDR3 DNA: TGTGCCAGTGAGGACGGCGCGGTTAATGAAAAACTGTTTTTT
CDR3 protein: CASEDGAVNEKLFF
D gene: -
V gene: TRBV19
clone size: -
J gene: TRBJ1-4

CDR3 DNA: TGTGCCAGCAGTTTATTGACCCCGGGACAGGGGAATTCACCCCTCCACTTT
CDR3 protein: CASSLLTPGQGNSPLHF
D gene: TRBD1
V gene: TRBV27
clone size: -
J gene: TRBJ1-6

CDR3 DNA: TGTGCCAGCAGCCCACGTCTAGCGGGTGCGAACACCGGGGAGCTGTTTTTT
CDR3 protein: CASSPRLAGANTGELFF
D gene: TRBD2
V gene: TRBV9
clone size: -
J gene: TRBJ2-2

CDR3 DNA: TGTGCCAGTCAAAAGGACAGGACCAGCAATGGCTACACCTTC
CDR3 protein: CASQKDRTSNGYTF
D gene: TRBD1
V gene: TRBV6-4
clone size: -
J gene: TRBJ1-2

CDR3 DNA: TGTGCCAGCAGCTGGGGGGGACAGGGACGAGGCTACACCTTC
CDR3 protein: CASSWGGQGRGYTF
D gene: TRBD1
V gene: TRBV5-4
clone size: -
J gene: TRBJ1-2

CDR3 DNA: TGTGCCAGCAGCACCGGGACGGTGAATGAAAAACTGTTTTTT
CDR3 protein: CASSTGTVNEKLFF
D gene: -
V gene: TRBV5-5
clone size: -
J gene: TRBJ1-4

CDR3 DNA: TGTGCCAGCAGCCAAGATGTTCCAGGGCCGGGGAGCAATCAGCCCCAGCATTTT
CDR3 protein: CASSQDVPGPGSNQPQHF
D gene: -
V gene: TRBV3-1/TRBV3-2
clone size: -
J gene: TRBJ1-5

CDR3 DNA: TGTGCCAGCAGCCCAACAGGGGGGACCCAGTACTTC
CDR3 protein: CASSPTGGTQYF
D gene: TRBD1
V gene: TRBV28
clone size: -
J gene: TRBJ2-5

CDR3 DNA: TGTGCCAGCACTCAAACAGGGGCTGGAAACACCATATATTTT
CDR3 protein: CASTQTGAGNTIYF
D gene: TRBD1
V gene: TRBV28
clone size: once
J gene: TRBJ1-3

CDR3 DNA: TGTGCCAGCAGTTGGGACAGGAAATTTTACGAGCAGTACTTC
CDR3 protein: CASSWDRKFYEQYF
D gene: TRBD1
V gene: TRBV27
clone size: once
J gene: TRBJ2-7

CDR3 DNA: TGTGCCAGCAGCCAGGATGGGTCCGGTTACAATGAGCAGTTCTTC
CDR3 protein: CASSQDGSGYNEQFF
D gene: -
V gene: TRBV14
clone size: -
J gene: TRBJ2-1

CDR3 DNA: TGTGCCTGGAGTGTATGGCCCAAGGGAGAGACCCAGTACTTC
CDR3 protein: CAWSVWPKGETQYF
D gene: -
V gene: TRBV30
clone size: -
J gene: TRBJ2-5

CDR3 DNA: TGTGCCAGCAGCGCGCTATCGGGCGAAGAGCAGTTCTTC
CDR3 protein: CASSALSGEEQFF
D gene: -
V gene: TRBV9
clone size: -
J gene: TRBJ2-1

CDR3 DNA: TGTGCCAGCAGCGTAGGACCCCCGGGAGGAGCTAATGAAAAACTGTTTTTT
CDR3 protein: CASSVGPPGGANEKLFF
D gene: -
V gene: TRBV9
clone size: few
J gene: TRBJ1-4

CDR3 DNA: TGTGCCAGCAGCCAAGCGTTAACAGGGGGCCCAAGCTACTATGGCTACACCTTC
CDR3 protein: CASSQALTGGPSYYGYTF
D gene: TRBD1
V gene: TRBV4-2
clone size: -
J gene: TRBJ1-2

CDR3 DNA: TGCAGCGTTGAGGAACAGGAGTTCTATGGCTACACCTTC
CDR3 protein: CSVEEQEFYGYTF
D gene: -
V gene: TRBV29-1
clone size: -
J gene: TRBJ1-2

CDR3 DNA: TGTGCCAGCAGTTCGAACCGACCACACAATGAGCAGTTCTTC
CDR3 protein: CASSSNRPHNEQFF
D gene: -
V gene: TRBV6-5
clone size: -
J gene: TRBJ2-1

CDR3 DNA: TGTGCCAGCAGCGTGACAGGGCGCGGGGACGGCTACACCTTC
CDR3 protein: CASSVTGRGDGYTF
D gene: TRBD1
V gene: TRBV13
clone size: -
J gene: TRBJ1-2

CDR3 DNA: TGTGCCAGCAGCCATATGGGGGGCGCGAACGAAAAACTGTTTTTT
CDR3 protein: CASSHMGGANEKLFF
D gene: -
V gene: TRBV4-2
clone size: -
J gene: TRBJ1-4

CDR3 DNA: TGTGCCAGCAGCTACCAGGTAGAAAATTCACCCCTCCACTTT
CDR3 protein: CASSYQVENSPLHF
D gene: -
V gene: TRBV5-4
clone size: -
J gene: TRBJ1-6

CDR3 DNA: TGTGCCAGCAGGACGGGACTAGAAGGCACAGATACGCAGTATTTT
CDR3 protein: CASRTGLEGTDTQYF
D gene: TRBD2
V gene: TRBV6-6
clone size: -
J gene: TRBJ2-3

CDR3 DNA: TGTGCCAGCAGCCAAGATACAGGGGAGGGCGAGACCCAGTACTTC
CDR3 protein: CASSQDTGEGETQYF
D gene: -
V gene: TRBV4-2
clone size: many
J gene: TRBJ2-5

CDR3 DNA: TGTGCCAGCAGCCCCTCCGACAGGGGGGGTTCTAATGAAAAACTGTTTTTT
CDR3 protein: CASSPSDRGGSNEKLFF
D gene: TRBD1
V gene: TRBV7-9
clone size: many
J gene: TRBJ1-4

CDR3 DNA: TGTGCCAGCAGCTTAGGGACAGGGAGGAACTATGGCTACACCTTC
CDR3 protein: CASSLGTGRNYGYTF
D gene: TRBD1
V gene: TRBV7-6
clone size: once
J gene: TRBJ1-2

CDR3 DNA: TGTGCCAGCAGTTACTTATATGGGACAGGGGATTCACCCCTCCACTTT
CDR3 protein: CASSYLYGTGDSPLHF
D gene: TRBD1
V gene: TRBV6-5
clone size: -
J gene: TRBJ1-6

CDR3 DNA: TGTGCCAGCAGTTACCTGGCCAGTCTGGGTCAGCCCCAGCATTTT
CDR3 protein: CASSYLASLGQPQHF
D gene: -
V gene: TRBV6-2/TRBV6-3
clone size: once
J gene: TRBJ1-5

CDR3 DNA: TGTGCCACCAGTGACCAAACAGGGTTCGAAGAGACCCAGTACTTC
CDR3 protein: CATSDQTGFEETQYF
D gene: -
V gene: TRBV24-1
clone size: -
J gene: TRBJ2-5

CDR3 DNA: TGTGCCAGCAGCGCCTCCAGAGATCAGCCCCAGCATTTT
CDR3 protein: CASSASRDQPQHF
D gene: -
V gene: TRBV5-6
clone size: once
J gene: TRBJ1-5

CDR3 DNA: TGTGCCAGCAGCTACCTACAGGGGACCTATGGCTACACCTTC
CDR3 protein: CASSYLQGTYGYTF
D gene: TRBD1
V gene: TRBV5-4
clone size: few
J gene: TRBJ1-2

CDR3 DNA: TGTGCCAGCAGCGTAGCAGGGACACTAGATTCACCCCTCCACTTT
CDR3 protein: CASSVAGTLDSPLHF
D gene: -
V gene: TRBV9
clone size: -
J gene: TRBJ1-6

CDR3 DNA: TGTGCCAGCACCTCAGGGGGCTCTGGGGCCAACGTCCTGACTTTC
CDR3 protein: CASTSGGSGANVLTF
D gene: TRBD1
V gene: TRBV6-6
clone size: -
J gene: TRBJ2-6

CDR3 DNA: TGTGCCCCCCCGGCGGACAGGGTAATGAGGCTAGCGGGGGCGGGCACCGGGGAGCTGTTTTTT
CDR3 protein: CAPPADRVMRLAGAGTGELFF
D gene: TRBD2
V gene: TRBV19
clone size: once
J gene: TRBJ2-2